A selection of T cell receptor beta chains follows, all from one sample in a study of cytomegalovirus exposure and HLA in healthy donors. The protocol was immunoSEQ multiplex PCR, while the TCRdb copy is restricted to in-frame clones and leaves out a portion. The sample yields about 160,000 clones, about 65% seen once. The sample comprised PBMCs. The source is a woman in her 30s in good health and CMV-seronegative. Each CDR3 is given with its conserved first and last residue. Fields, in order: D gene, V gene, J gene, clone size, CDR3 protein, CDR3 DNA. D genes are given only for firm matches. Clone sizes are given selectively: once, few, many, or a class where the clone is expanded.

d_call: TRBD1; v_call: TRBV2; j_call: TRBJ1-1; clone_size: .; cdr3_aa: CASRLHRQGNTEAFF; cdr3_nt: TGTGCCAGCAGGCTACACAGACAGGGCAACACTGAAGCTTTCTTT
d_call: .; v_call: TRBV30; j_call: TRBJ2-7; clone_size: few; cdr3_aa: CAWSVGENYEQYF; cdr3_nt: TGTGCCTGGAGTGTAGGGGAAAACTACGAGCAGTACTTC
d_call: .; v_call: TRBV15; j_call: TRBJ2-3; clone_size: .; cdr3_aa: CATSRVHTDTQYF; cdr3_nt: TGTGCCACCAGCAGAGTTCACACAGATACGCAGTATTTT
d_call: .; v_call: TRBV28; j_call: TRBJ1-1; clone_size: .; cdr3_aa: CASSLIYSVTAYMNTEAFF; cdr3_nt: TGTGCCAGCAGTTTGATATATTCCGTCACAGCCTACATGAACACTGAAGCTTTCTTT
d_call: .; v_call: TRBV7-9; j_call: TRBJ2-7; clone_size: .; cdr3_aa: CASSSLGSQYGEQYF; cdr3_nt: TGTGCCAGCAGCAGCCTGGGCAGCCAATACGGAGAGCAGTACTTC
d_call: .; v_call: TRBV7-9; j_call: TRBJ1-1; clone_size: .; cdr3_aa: CASSLAEQLEAFF; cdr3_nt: TGTGCCAGCAGCTTAGCGGAGCAGCTTGAAGCTTTCTTT
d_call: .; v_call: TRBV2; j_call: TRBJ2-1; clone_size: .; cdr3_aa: CASSPDRAAGNEQFF; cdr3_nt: TGTGCCAGCAGTCCTGACAGGGCGGCGGGGAATGAGCAGTTCTTC
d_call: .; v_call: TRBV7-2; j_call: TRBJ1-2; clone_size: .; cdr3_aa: CASSPARQLYGYTF; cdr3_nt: TGTGCCAGCAGCCCAGCCAGACAGCTTTATGGCTACACCTTC
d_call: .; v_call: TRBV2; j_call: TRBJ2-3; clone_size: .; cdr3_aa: CASSGRVSTDTQYF; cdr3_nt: TGTGCCAGCAGTGGACGGGTGAGCACAGATACGCAGTATTTT
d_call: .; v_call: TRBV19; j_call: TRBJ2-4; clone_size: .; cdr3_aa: CASSISLGVWNPNIQYF; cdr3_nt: TGTGCCAGTAGTATTTCTTTAGGGGTTTGGAATCCGAACATTCAGTACTTC
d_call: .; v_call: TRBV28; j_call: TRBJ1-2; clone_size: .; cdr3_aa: CASRAAGGGSGYTF; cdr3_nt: TGTGCCAGCAGAGCGGCAGGCGGAGGGAGTGGCTACACCTTC
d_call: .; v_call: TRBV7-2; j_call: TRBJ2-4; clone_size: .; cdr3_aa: CASSLGRWWGNIQYF; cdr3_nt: TGTGCCAGCAGCTTGGGGAGGTGGTGGGGAAACATTCAGTACTTC
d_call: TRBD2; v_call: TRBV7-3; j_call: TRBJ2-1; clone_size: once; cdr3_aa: CASSSGGSFYNEQFF; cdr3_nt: TGTGCCAGCAGTTCGGGGGGTTCCTTTTACAATGAGCAGTTCTTC
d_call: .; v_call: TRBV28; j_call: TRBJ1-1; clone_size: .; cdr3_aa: CASGGVANTEAFF; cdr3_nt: TGTGCCAGCGGGGGGGTGGCGAACACTGAAGCTTTCTTT
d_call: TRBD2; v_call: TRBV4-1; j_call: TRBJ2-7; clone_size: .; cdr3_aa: CASSQGVLAGNYEQYF; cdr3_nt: TGCGCCAGCAGCCAAGGGGTGCTAGCGGGAAACTACGAGCAGTACTTC
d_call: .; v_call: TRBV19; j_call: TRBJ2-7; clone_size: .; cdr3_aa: CASSIRRGASYEQYF; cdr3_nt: TGTGCCAGTAGTATTCGTCGGGGGGCATCCTACGAGCAGTACTTC
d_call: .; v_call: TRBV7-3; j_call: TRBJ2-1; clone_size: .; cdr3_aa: CASSFPNQEQFF; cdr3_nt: TGTGCCAGCAGCTTCCCGAACCAGGAGCAGTTCTTC
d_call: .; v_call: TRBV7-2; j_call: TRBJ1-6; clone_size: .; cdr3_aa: CASRYIPGWQGNSPLHF; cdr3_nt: TGTGCCAGCAGGTATATCCCAGGGTGGCAGGGGAATTCACCCCTCCACTTT
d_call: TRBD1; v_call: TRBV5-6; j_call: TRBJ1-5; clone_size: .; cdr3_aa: CASSFRTGSISNQPQHF; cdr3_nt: TGTGCCAGCAGCTTCCGGACAGGGAGTATTAGCAATCAGCCCCAGCATTTT
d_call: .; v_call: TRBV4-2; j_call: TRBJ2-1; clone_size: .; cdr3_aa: CASSQDPDEQFF; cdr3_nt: TGTGCCAGCAGCCAAGATCCCGATGAGCAGTTCTTC
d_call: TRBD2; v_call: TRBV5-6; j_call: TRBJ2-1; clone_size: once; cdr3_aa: CASSLLREGQGEQFF; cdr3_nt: TGTGCCAGCAGCTTGTTGCGGGAGGGCCAGGGTGAGCAGTTCTTC
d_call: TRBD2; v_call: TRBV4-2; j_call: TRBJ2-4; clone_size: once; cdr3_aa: CASSQEEGGLALGAKNIQYF; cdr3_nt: TGTGCCAGCAGCCAAGAGGAAGGGGGACTAGCGCTAGGGGCCAAAAACATTCAGTACTTC
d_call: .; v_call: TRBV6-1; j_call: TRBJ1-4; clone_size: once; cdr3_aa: CASLLFGGEKLFF; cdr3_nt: TGTGCCAGCCTCCTATTTGGAGGCGAAAAACTGTTTTTT
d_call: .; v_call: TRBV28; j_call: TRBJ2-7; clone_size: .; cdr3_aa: CATFGRAGSYEQYF; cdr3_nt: TGTGCCACGTTCGGGCGGGCGGGCTCCTACGAGCAGTACTTC
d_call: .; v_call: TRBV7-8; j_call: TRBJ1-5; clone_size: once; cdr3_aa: CASSLASFWTNSNQPQHF; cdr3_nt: TGTGCCAGCAGCTTAGCCTCCTTTTGGACAAATAGCAATCAGCCCCAGCATTTT
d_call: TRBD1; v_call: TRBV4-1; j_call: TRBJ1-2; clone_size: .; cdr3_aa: CASSQPPYFDRGRDGYTF; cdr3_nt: TGCGCCAGCAGCCAACCTCCCTATTTTGACAGGGGCAGGGATGGCTACACCTTC
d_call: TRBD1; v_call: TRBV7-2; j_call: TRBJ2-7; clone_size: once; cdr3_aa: CASSIQSDRGEQYF; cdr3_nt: TGTGCCAGCAGTATCCAATCGGACAGGGGCGAGCAGTACTTC
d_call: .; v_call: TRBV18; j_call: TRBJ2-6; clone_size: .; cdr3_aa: CASSPGQPSGANVLTF; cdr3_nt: TGTGCCAGCTCTCCGGGACAACCCTCTGGGGCCAACGTCCTGACTTTC
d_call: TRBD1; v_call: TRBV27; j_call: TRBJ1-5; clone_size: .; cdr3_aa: CASAGTGGVIGNQPQHF; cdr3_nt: TGTGCCAGCGCTGGGACAGGGGGCGTTATCGGCAATCAGCCCCAGCATTTT
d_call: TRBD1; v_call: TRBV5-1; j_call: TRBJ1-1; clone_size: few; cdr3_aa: CASSLGGQGNTEAFF; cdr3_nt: TGCGCCAGCAGCTTGGGGGGACAGGGGAACACTGAAGCTTTCTTT
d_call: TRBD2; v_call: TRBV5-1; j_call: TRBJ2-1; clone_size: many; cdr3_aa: CASSSSGGYNEQFF; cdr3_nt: TGCGCCAGCAGCTCTAGCGGGGGATACAATGAGCAGTTCTTC
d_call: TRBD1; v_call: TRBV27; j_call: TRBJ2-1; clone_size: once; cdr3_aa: CASSPVGQRNNEQFF; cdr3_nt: TGTGCCAGCAGTCCCGTGGGACAGAGGAACAATGAGCAGTTCTTC
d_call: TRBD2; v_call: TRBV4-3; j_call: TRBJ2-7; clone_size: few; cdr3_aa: CASSQVGLAGSRGEQYF; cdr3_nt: TGCGCCAGCAGCCAAGTGGGGCTAGCGGGCTCCCGGGGAGAGCAGTACTTC
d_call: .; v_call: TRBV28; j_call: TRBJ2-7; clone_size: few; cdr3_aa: CASSLDGNYEQYF; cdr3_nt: TGTGCCAGCAGTTTAGACGGGAACTACGAGCAGTACTTC
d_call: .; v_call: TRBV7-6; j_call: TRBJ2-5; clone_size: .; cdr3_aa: CASSQDTAGETQYF; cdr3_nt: TGTGCCAGCAGCCAGGACACCGCCGGAGAGACCCAGTACTTC
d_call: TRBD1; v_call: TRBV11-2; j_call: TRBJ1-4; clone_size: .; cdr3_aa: CASRQRDRAEKLFF; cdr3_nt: TGTGCCAGCAGGCAGCGGGACAGGGCTGAAAAACTGTTTTTT
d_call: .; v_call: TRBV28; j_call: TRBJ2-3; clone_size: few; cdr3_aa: CASRKLPYRVQTDTQYF; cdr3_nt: TGTGCCAGCAGAAAACTCCCGTACAGGGTCCAAACAGATACGCAGTATTTT